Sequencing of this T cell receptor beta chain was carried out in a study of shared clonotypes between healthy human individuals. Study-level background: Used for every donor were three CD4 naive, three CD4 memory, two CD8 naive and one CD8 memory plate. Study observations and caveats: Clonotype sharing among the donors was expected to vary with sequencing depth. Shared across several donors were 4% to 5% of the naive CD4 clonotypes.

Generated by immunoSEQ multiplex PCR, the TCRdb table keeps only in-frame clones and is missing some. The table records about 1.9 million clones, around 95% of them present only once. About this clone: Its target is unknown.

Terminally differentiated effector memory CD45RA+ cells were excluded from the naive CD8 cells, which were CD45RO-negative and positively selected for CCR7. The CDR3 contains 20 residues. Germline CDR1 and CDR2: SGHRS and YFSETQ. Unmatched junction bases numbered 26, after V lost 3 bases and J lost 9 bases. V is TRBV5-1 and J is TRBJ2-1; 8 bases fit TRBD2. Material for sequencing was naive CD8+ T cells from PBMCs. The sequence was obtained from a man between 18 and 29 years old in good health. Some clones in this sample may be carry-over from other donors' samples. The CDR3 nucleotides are TGCGCCAGCAGCTCGGAGGATTACCCCGGGACTAGATGGGACGACAGTGAGCAGTTCTTC. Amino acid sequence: CASSSEDYPGTRWDDSEQFF. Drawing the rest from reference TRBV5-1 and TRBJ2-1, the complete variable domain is KAGVTQTPRYLIKTRGQQVTLSCSPISGHRSVSWYQQTPGQGLQFLFEYFSETQRNKGNFPGRFSGRQFSNSRSEMNVSTLELGDSALYLCASSSEDYPGTRWDDSEQFFGPGTRLTVL.